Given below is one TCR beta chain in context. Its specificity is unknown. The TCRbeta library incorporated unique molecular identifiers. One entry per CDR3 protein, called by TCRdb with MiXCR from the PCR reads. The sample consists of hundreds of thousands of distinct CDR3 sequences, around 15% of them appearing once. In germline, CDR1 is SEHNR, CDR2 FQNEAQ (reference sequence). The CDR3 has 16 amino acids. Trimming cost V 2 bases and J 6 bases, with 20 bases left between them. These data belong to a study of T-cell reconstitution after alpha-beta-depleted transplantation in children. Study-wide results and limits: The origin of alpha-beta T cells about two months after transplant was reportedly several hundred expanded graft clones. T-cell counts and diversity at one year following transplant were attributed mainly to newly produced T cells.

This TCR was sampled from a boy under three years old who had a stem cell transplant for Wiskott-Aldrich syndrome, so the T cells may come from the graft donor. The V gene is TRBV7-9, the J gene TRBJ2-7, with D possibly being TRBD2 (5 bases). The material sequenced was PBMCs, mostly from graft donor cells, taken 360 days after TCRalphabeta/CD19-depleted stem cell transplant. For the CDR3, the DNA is TGTGCCAGCAGCTTACGTTCATGGGAGAAGGGTGGCGAGCAGTACTTC. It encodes CASSLRSWEKGGEQYF.